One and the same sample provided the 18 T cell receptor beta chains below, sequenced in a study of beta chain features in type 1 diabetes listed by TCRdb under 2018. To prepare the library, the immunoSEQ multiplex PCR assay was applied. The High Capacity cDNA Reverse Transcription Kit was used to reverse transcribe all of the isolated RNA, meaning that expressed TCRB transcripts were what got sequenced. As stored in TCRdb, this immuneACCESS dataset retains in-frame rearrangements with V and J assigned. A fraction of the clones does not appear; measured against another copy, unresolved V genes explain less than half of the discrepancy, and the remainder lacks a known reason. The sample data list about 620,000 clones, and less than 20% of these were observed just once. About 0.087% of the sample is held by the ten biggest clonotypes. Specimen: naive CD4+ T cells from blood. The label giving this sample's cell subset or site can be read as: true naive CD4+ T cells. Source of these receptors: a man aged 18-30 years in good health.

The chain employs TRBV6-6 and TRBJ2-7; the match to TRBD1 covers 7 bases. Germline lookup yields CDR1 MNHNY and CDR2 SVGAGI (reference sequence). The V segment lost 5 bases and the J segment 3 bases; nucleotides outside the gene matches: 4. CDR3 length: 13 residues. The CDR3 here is CASSPGQYYEQYF. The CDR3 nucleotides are TGTGCCAGCAGTCCGGGACAGTACTACGAGCAGTACTTC.

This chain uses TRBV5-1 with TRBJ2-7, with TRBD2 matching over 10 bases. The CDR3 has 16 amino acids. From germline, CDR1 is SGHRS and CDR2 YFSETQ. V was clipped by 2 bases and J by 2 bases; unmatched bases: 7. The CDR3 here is CASSFKTSGFPYEQYF. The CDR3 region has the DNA TGCGCCAGCAGCTTCAAGACTAGCGGGTTCCCCTACGAGCAGTACTTC.

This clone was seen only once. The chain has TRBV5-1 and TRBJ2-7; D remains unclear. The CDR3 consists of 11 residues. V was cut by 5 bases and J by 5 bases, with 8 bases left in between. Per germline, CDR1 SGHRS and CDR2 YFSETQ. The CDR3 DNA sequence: TGCGCCAGCAGGCTTGGCGACGAGCAGTACTTC. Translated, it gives CASRLGDEQYF.

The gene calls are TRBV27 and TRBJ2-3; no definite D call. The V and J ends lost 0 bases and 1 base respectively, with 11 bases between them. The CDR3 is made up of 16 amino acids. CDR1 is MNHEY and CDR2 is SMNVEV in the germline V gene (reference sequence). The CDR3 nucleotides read TGTGCCAGCAGTTTATCTCGGACGGACCGCACAGATACGCAGTATTTT. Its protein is CASSLSRTDRTDTQYF.

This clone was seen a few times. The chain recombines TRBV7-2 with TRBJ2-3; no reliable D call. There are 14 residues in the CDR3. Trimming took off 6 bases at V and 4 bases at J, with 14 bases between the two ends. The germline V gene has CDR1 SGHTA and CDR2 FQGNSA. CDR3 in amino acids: CASSARTVSDTQYF. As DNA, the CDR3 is TGTGCCAGCAGTGCTCGGACGGTATCAGATACGCAGTATTTT.

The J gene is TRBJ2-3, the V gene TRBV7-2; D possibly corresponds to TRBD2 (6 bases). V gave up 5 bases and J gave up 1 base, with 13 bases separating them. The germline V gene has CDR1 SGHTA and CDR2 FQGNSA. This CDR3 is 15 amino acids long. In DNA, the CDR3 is TGTGCCAGCAGCGGGCGGCGGGGTGGCACAGATACGCAGTATTTT. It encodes CASSGRRGGTDTQYF.

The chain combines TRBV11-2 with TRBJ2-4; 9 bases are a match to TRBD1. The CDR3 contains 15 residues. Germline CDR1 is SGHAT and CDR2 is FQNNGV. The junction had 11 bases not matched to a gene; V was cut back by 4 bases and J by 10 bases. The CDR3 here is CASSSLRTGAGIQYF. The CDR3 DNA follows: TGTGCCAGCAGCTCTTTACGGACAGGGGCGGGGATTCAGTACTTC.

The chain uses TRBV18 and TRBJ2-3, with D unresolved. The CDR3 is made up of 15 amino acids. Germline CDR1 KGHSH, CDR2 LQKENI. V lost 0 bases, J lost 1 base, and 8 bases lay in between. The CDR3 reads CASSPPIRGTDTQYF. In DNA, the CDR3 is TGTGCCAGCTCACCACCGATCCGGGGCACAGATACGCAGTATTTT.

CDR3 sequence: CASRVGGAEFEQFF. The CDR3 DNA sequence: TGTGCCAGCAGGGTCGGGGGGGCCGAGTTTGAGCAGTTCTTC. The rearrangement joins TRBV7-2 to TRBJ2-1; TRBD2 agrees at 8 bases. V lost 6 bases and J lost 9; bases outside the gene matches: 10. There are 14 residues in the CDR3. Germline CDR1 and CDR2: SGHTA and FQGNSA.

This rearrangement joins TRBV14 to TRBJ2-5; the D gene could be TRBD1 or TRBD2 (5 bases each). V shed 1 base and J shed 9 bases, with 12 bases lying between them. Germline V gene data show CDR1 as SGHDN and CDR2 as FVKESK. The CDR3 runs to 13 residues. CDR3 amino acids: CASSQVLRGAQYF. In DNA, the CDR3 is TGTGCCAGCAGCCAAGTCTTAAGGGGAGCCCAGTACTTC.

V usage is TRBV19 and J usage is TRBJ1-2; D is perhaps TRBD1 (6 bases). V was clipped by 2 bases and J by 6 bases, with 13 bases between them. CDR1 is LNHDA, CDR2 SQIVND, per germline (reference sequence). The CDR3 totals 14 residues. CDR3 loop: CASSITGTSDGYTF. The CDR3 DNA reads TGTGCCAGTAGTATAACAGGGACTTCAGATGGCTACACCTTC.

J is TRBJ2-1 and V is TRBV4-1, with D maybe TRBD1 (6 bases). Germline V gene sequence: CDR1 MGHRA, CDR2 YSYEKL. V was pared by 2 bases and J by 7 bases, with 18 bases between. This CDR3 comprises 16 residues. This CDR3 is CASSQYTRLQGNEQFF. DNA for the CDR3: TGCGCCAGCAGCCAATATACTCGGCTGCAGGGGAATGAGCAGTTCTTC.

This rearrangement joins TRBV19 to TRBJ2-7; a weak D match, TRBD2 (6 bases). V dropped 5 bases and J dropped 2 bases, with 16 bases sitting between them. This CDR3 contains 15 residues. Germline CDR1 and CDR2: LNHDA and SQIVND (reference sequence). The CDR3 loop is CASSPGDSLTYEQYF. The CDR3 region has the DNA TGTGCCAGTAGTCCGGGGGACTCCCTTACCTACGAGCAGTACTTC.

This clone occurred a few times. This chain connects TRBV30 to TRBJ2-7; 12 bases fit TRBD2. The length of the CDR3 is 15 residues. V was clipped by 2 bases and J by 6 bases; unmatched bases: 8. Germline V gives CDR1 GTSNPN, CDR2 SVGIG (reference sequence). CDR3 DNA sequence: TGTGCCTGGAGTCCTAGCGGGGGGGCCGTAATCGAGCAGTACTTC. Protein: CAWSPSGGAVIEQYF.

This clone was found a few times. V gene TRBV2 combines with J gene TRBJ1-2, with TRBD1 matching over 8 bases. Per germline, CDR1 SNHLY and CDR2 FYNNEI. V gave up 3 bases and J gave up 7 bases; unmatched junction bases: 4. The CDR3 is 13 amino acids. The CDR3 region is CASSDQGAGGYTF. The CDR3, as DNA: TGTGCCAGCAGTGACCAGGGGGCGGGTGGCTACACCTTC.

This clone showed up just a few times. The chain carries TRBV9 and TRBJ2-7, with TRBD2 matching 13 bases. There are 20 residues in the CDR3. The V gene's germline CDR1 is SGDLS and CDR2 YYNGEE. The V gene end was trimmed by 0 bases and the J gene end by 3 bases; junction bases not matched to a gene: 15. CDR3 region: CASSVGYWTSGSPTHYEQYF. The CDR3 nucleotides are TGTGCCAGCAGCGTAGGATATTGGACTAGCGGGAGCCCGACTCACTACGAGCAGTACTTC.

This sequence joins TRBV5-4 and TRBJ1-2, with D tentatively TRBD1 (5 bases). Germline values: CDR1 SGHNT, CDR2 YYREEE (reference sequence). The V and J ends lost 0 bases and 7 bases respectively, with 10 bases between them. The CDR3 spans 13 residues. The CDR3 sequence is CASSLEGTVGYTF. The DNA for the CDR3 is TGTGCCAGCAGCTTGGAGGGGACGGTTGGCTACACCTTC.

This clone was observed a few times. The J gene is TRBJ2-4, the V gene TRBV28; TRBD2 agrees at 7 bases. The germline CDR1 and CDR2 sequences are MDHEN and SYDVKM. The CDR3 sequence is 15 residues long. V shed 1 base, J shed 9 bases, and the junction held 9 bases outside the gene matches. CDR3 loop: CASSLSGGIVGIQYF. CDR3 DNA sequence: TGTGCCAGCAGTTTATCGGGGGGAATCGTGGGCATTCAGTACTTC.